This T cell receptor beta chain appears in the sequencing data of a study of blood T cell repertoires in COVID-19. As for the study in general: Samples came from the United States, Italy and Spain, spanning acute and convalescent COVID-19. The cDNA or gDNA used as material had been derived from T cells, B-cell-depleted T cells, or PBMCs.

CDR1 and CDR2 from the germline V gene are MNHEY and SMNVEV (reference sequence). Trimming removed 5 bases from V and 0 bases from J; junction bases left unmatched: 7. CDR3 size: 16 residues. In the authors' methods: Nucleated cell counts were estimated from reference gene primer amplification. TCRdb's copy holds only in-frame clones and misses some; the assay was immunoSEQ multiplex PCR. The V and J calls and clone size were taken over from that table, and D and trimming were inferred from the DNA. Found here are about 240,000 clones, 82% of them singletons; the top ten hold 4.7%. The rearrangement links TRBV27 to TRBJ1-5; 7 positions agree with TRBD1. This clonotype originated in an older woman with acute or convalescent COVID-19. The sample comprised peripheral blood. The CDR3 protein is CASSGGQDHSNQPQHF. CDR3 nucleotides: TGTGCCAGCAGTGGAGGACAGGACCATAGCAATCAGCCCCAGCATTTT.